Shown below are 26 T cell receptor beta chains from a single sample sequenced in a study of Tregs in tolerant kidney transplant recipients (dated by TCRdb to about 2019). The receptor library was made with the immunoSEQ multiplex PCR assay. This immuneACCESS table, as held by TCRdb, lists in-frame sequences with V and J called but not all clones. Of the missing ones, under half trace to an unresolved V gene in checked studies; the others have no known cause. This sample is represented by tens of thousands of clones; 84% of them were singletons. The top ten clonotypes cover about 4% of the sample. Sequencing input: CD4+ T cells from blood. These receptor sequences come from a human donor in good health.

The V gene is TRBV11-2, the J gene TRBJ2-7; possibly TRBD2 for D (6 bases). The CDR3 runs to 17 residues. V lost 4 bases and J lost 4, with 23 bases in between. In germline, CDR1 is SGHAT, CDR2 FQNNGV. CDR3: CASSSPRRAVGRYEQYF. In nucleotides, the CDR3 is TGTGCCAGCAGCTCTCCTAGGAGGGCGGTTGGTCGTTACGAGCAGTACTTC.

This clone has only a few counts. The chain employs TRBV19 and TRBJ2-7; no clear D. CDR1 is LNHDA and CDR2 is SQIVND in the germline V gene (reference sequence). This CDR3 spans 13 amino acids. V was shortened by 3 bases and J by 5 bases, with 11 bases between the two germline ends. The CDR3 protein is CASSMPAGNEQYF. As DNA, the CDR3 is TGTGCCAGTAGTATGCCCGCCGGTAACGAGCAGTACTTC.

The chain has TRBV7-8 and TRBJ1-2, with 8 positions matching TRBD1. V dropped 5 bases and J dropped 2; count of bases not matched to a gene: 4. CDR1 is SGHVS and CDR2 is FQNEAQ in the germline V gene. The length of the CDR3 is 14 residues. CDR3 amino acids: CASSIGQGNYGYTF. The CDR3 bases are TGTGCCAGCAGCATCGGACAGGGCAACTATGGCTACACCTTC.

The chain has TRBV7-2 and TRBJ2-7, with a weak D call TRBD2 (6 bases). CDR1 and CDR2 from the germline V gene are SGHTA and FQGNSA. V gave up 5 bases and J gave up 7 bases, with 33 bases separating them. CDR3 length equals 19 residues. The CDR3 DNA sequence: TGTGCCAGCAGCGACTCAAGAGCCCCGGGAGCCAATCGAGTGGGAGAGCAGTACTTC. This translates into CASSDSRAPGANRVGEQYF. The entire variable domain, with the rest obtained from reference TRBV7-2 and TRBJ2-7, is as follows: GAGVSQSPSNKVTEKGKDVELRCDPISGHTALYWYRQSLGQGLEFLIYFQGNSAPDKSGLPSDRFSAERTGGSVSTLTIQRTQQEDSAVYLCASSDSRAPGANRVGEQYFGPGTRLTVT.

The V call is TRBV27, the J call TRBJ2-7; TRBD2 is a possible D gene (6 bases). CDR3 length: 17 residues. Germline loops: CDR1 MNHEY, CDR2 SMNVEV (reference sequence). V was shortened by 3 bases and J by 3 bases, with 21 bases between the two germline ends. CDR3 sequence (DNA): TGTGCCAGCAGTTTGATAGCCCGGAGGGGTGCCTACTACGAGCAGTACTTC. It specifies CASSLIARRGAYYEQYF.

This clone was counted only a few times. V usage is TRBV7-9 and J usage is TRBJ2-5; D remains unclear. Trimming cost V 5 bases and J 3 bases, with 10 bases left between them. CDR1 is SEHNR, CDR2 FQNEAQ, per germline (reference sequence). CDR3 size: 13 residues. The CDR3: CASSRDPKETQYF. CDR3 DNA: TGTGCCAGCAGCAGAGACCCTAAAGAGACCCAGTACTTC.

CDR3 region: CASSPLRNPGGHHNEQFF. The CDR3 nucleotides are TGTGCCAGCAGCCCTCTTAGGAATCCGGGGGGGCACCACAATGAGCAGTTCTTC. The genes are TRBV7-3 and TRBJ2-1; 8 bases agree with TRBD2. With V trimmed by 5 bases and J by 5 bases, 17 bases remained unmatched. Germline V gene lookup returns CDR1 SGHTA and CDR2 FQGTGA. CDR3 size: 18 residues.

Note on this clone: Other DNA sequences in this sample translate to the same CDR3. The genes are TRBV4-3 and TRBJ1-2, with D unclear. Between the trimmed V and J ends, which lost 0 bases and 5 bases, there was a span of 10 bases. Germline CDR1 LGHNA, CDR2 YSLEER. This CDR3 comprises 14 residues. The CDR3 sequence: CASSQDLHSYGYTF. The CDR3 nucleotides read TGCGCCAGCAGCCAAGATCTTCACAGTTATGGCTACACCTTC.

The rearrangement links TRBV7-9 to TRBJ2-3; TRBD2 aligns across 14 bases. J gave up 1 base and V 0 bases, and 0 bases lay outside the gene matches. Germline CDR1 is SEHNR and CDR2 is FQNEAQ (reference sequence). The CDR3 extends over 17 amino acids. DNA for the CDR3: TGTGCCAGCAGCTTAGCGACTAGCGGGGGGGGCACAGATACGCAGTATTTT. Its translation is CASSLATSGGGTDTQYF.

This clone was detected once. J is TRBJ2-1 and V is TRBV29-1, with 11 nucleotides matching TRBD2. V lost 3 bases, J lost 13 bases, and 20 bases stayed unmatched. The CDR3 contains 17 residues. The germline V gene has CDR1 SQVTM and CDR2 ANQGSEA. The CDR3: CSVEIGWGSGRGIDQFF. The CDR3 nucleotides are TGCAGCGTTGAGATCGGTTGGGGTAGCGGGAGGGGAATCGATCAGTTCTTC.

V and J are TRBV5-6 and TRBJ1-5; D may be TRBD1 (6 bases). In germline, CDR1 is SGHDT, CDR2 YYEEEE. Trimming pared 4 bases from V and 9 bases from J, leaving 14 bases between. The CDR3 consists of 13 residues. The CDR3 spells CASSRIETGPQHF. For the CDR3, the DNA is TGTGCCAGCAGCCGGATTGAGACAGGGCCCCAGCATTTT. Looking up the rest from reference TRBV5-6 and TRBJ1-5 gives the full variable domain: DAGVTQSPTHLIKTRGQQVTLRCSPKSGHDTVSWYQQALGQGPQFIFQYYEEEERQRGNFPDRFSGHQFPNYSSELNVNALLLGDSALYLCASSRIETGPQHFGDGTRLSIL.

This rearrangement joins TRBV5-1 to TRBJ1-4, with D perhaps TRBD1 (5 bases). The V end was cut by 4 bases, the J end by 3 bases, with 10 bases between. Germline loops: CDR1 SGHRS, CDR2 YFSETQ. CDR3 length: 14 amino acids. For the CDR3, the DNA is TGCGCCAGCAGCGATAGGGGATCTAATGAAAAACTGTTTTTT. This gives the protein CASSDRGSNEKLFF.

The gene calls are TRBV6-6 and TRBJ2-5; 7 bases are a match to TRBD1. The end of the DNA fits TRBJ2-7 better, so the J call may be wrong. Germline CDR1 MNHNY, CDR2 SVGAGI (reference sequence). The CDR3 sequence is 15 residues long. In DNA, the CDR3 is TGTGCCAGCAGTTACTCCCCGGGACAGTACTACGAGCAGTACTTC. Protein product: CASSYSPGQYYEQYF.

The V and J genes are TRBV27 and TRBJ1-4, with D possibly TRBD1 on 5 matching bases. CDR1 is MNHEY, CDR2 SMNVEV, per germline (reference sequence). V lost 6 bases to trimming and J lost 4 bases, with 21 bases between them. The length of the CDR3 is 17 residues. The CDR3 region is CASSLGVGGYGNEKLFF. CDR3 in DNA: TGTGCCAGCAGCTTAGGGGTGGGGGGTTATGGTAATGAAAAACTGTTTTTT.

The chain recombines TRBV5-1 with TRBJ2-1, with 8 bases fitting TRBD1. Per the germline V gene, CDR1 is SGHRS and CDR2 is YFSETQ. CDR3 length: 16 residues. The junction had 6 bases not matched to a gene; V was cut back by 3 bases and J by 1 base. The CDR3 DNA follows: TGCGCCAGCAGCTCCAGGACAGGGCAATCCTACAATGAGCAGTTCTTC. It is translated as CASSSRTGQSYNEQFF. The full variable domain, with the rest looked up from reference TRBV5-1 and TRBJ2-1, is KAGVTQTPRYLIKTRGQQVTLSCSPISGHRSVSWYQQTPGQGLQFLFEYFSETQRNKGNFPGRFSGRQFSNSRSEMNVSTLELGDSALYLCASSSRTGQSYNEQFFGPGTRLTVL.

This clone occurred a few times. J is TRBJ1-2 and V is TRBV10-3, with 12 bases fitting TRBD1. This CDR3 has 13 amino acids. The V segment lost 6 bases and the J segment 8 bases; nucleotides outside the gene matches: 4. Germline CDR1 and CDR2: ENHRY and SYGVKD. CDR3 sequence reads: CAIRGQGAWGYTF. CDR3 coding DNA: TGTGCCATCAGGGGACAGGGGGCCTGGGGCTACACCTTC.

This chain connects TRBV27 to TRBJ2-1; no clear D gene. V lost 6 bases to trimming and J lost 7 bases, with 10 bases between them. The CDR3 loop spans 12 amino acids. CDR1 is MNHEY and CDR2 is SMNVEV in the germline V gene (reference sequence). Written as DNA, the CDR3 is TGTGCCAGCAGACCCAGACGAAATGAGCAGTTCTTC. Amino acid sequence: CASRPRRNEQFF.

The chain joins TRBV27 to TRBJ2-7, with D hard to call. The V gene's germline CDR1 is MNHEY and CDR2 SMNVEV (reference sequence). This CDR3 contains 15 residues. The V gene lost 2 bases and the J gene lost 7 bases, with 18 bases spanning the gap. CDR3 in amino acids: CASSLASTRVHEQYF. CDR3 bases: TGTGCCAGCAGTTTAGCCTCGACTCGAGTTCATGAGCAGTACTTC.

A note on this clone: This CDR3 is also generated by other DNA sequences in the sample. The chain employs TRBV29-1 and TRBJ2-5, with D tentatively TRBD2 (6 bases). The CDR3 has 10 residues. V shed 6 bases and J shed 4 bases, with 6 bases lying between them. Germline V gene sequence: CDR1 SQVTM, CDR2 ANQGSEA. The CDR3 region is CSVGGETQYF. Here the CDR3 DNA reads TGCAGCGTGGGGGGAGAGACCCAGTACTTC.

The rearrangement uses TRBV29-1 and TRBJ2-7, with D possibly TRBD1 on 7 matching bases. The CDR3 totals 15 residues. Looked up from germline, CDR1 is SQVTM and CDR2 is ANQGSEA. Trimming shortened V by 3 bases and J by 1 base, and 16 bases separated the two germline ends. Here the CDR3 reads CSVETVSGGSYEQYF. CDR3 nucleotides: TGCAGCGTTGAGACGGTGTCAGGGGGGTCCTACGAGCAGTACTTC.

This chain joins TRBV6-5 and TRBJ1-5; D is unclear. The CDR3 extends over 15 amino acids. Trimming shortened V by 5 bases and J by 4 bases, and 15 bases separated the two germline ends. Looked up from germline, CDR1 is MNHEY and CDR2 is SVGAGI. The CDR3 loop is CASSKNRETNQPQHF. For the CDR3, the DNA is TGTGCCAGCAGTAAGAACCGGGAAACTAATCAGCCCCAGCATTTT.

This sequence joins TRBV23-1 and TRBJ2-7, with 9 bases fitting TRBD2. TRBV23-1 is filed as an ORF, its function uncertain. Trimming removed 11 bases from V and 3 bases from J; junction bases left unmatched: 5. The CDR3 extends over 12 amino acids. CDR3 sequence (DNA): TGCGCCGGAGAGCGGGGGGTCTACGAGCAGTACTTC. Its protein product is CAGERGVYEQYF.

The rearrangement links TRBV6-5 to TRBJ2-1; D gene unclear. There are 13 residues in the CDR3. V was pared by 5 bases and J by 8 bases, with 13 bases between. Germline V gene data show CDR1 as MNHEY and CDR2 as SVGAGI. CDR3 loop: CASSERRMDEQFF. The CDR3 DNA sequence: TGTGCCAGCAGTGAAAGGAGAATGGATGAGCAGTTCTTC.

The chain uses TRBV9 and TRBJ2-2, with TRBD1 as a possible D gene (5 bases). The V end was cut by 7 bases, the J end by 0 bases, with 10 bases between. Germline V gene sequence: CDR1 SGDLS, CDR2 YYNGEE. This CDR3 is built from 14 residues. The DNA of the CDR3 is TGTGCCAGCTCTCGACAGCCGAACACCGGGGAGCTGTTTTTT. This sequence encodes CASSRQPNTGELFF.

The chain joins TRBV10-1 to TRBJ1-3; D call uncertain. This CDR3 is built from 19 residues. Per the germline V gene, CDR1 is WNHNN and CDR2 is SYGVQD (reference sequence). Deletions cut 8 bases from V and 3 bases from J, with 29 bases between. Here the CDR3 DNA reads TGCGCCAGCCACACACTCACCCCTCGTTCGAGGGCGTTTGGAAACACCATATATTTT. Its protein product is CASHTLTPRSRAFGNTIYF.

V is TRBV9 and J is TRBJ1-1; tentative D call: TRBD1 (6 bases). Trimming took off 0 bases at V and 7 bases at J, with 19 bases between the two ends. Per the germline V gene, CDR1 is SGDLS and CDR2 is YYNGEE. This CDR3 spans 16 amino acids. In nucleotides, the CDR3 is TGTGCCAGCAGCGTAGTCGTGGGGGGGCCTCCCTTTGAAGCTTTCTTT. Translation gives CASSVVVGGPPFEAFF.